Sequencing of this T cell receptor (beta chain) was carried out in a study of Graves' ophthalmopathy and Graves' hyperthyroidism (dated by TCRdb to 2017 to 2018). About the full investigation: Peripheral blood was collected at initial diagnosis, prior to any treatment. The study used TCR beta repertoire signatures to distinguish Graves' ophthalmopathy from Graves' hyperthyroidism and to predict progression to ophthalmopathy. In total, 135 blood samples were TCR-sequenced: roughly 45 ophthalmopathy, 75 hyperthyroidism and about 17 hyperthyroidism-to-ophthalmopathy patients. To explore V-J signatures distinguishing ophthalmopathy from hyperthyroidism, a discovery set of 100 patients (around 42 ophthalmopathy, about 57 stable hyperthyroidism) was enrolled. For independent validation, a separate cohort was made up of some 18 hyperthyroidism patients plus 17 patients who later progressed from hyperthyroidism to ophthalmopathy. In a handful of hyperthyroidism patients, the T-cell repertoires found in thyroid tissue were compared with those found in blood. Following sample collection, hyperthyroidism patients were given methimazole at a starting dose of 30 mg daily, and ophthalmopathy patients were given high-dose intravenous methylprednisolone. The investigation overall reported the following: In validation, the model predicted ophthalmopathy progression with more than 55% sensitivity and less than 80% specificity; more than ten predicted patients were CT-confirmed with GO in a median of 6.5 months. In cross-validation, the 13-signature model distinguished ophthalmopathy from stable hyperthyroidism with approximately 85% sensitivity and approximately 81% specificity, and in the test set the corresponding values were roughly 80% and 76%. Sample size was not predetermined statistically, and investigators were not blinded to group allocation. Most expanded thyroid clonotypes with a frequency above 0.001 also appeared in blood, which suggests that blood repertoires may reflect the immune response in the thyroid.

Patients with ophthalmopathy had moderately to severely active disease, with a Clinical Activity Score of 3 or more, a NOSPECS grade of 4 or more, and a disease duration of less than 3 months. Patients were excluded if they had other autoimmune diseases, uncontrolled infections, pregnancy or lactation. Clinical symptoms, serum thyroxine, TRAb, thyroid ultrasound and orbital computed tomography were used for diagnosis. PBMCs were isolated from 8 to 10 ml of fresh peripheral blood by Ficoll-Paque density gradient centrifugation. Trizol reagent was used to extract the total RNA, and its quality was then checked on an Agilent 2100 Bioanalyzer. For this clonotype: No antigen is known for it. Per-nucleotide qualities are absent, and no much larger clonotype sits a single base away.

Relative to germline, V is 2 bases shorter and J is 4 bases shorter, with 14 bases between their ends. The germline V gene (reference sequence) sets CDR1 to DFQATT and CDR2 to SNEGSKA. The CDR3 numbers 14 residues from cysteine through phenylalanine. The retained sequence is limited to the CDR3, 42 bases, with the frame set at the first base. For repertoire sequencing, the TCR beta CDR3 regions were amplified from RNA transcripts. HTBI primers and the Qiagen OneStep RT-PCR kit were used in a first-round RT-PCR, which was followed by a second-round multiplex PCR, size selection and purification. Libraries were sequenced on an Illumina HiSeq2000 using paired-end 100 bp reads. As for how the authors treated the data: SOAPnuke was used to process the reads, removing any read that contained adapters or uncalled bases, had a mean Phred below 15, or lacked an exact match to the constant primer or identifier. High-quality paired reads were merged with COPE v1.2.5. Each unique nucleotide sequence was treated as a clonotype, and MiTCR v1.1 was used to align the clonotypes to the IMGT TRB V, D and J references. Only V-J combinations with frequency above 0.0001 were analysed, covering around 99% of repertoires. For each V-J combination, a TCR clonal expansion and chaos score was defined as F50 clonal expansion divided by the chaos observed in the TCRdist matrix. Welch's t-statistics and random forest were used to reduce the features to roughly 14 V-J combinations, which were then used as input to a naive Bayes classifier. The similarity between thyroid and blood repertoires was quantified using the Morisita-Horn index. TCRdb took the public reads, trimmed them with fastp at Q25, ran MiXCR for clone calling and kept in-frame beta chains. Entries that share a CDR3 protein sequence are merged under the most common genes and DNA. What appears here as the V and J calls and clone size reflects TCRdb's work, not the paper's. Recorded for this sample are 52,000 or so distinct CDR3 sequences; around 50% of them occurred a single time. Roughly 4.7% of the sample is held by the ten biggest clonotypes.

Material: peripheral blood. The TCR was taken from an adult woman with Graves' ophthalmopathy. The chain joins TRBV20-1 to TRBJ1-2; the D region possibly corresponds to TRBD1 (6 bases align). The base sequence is TGCAGTGCTAGAAACAGGGATTTCGGCTATGGCTACACCTTC. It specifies CSARNRDFGYGYTF.